This T cell receptor (beta chain) originates from a study of CD8+CD57+ T cells in acquired aplastic anemia. Looking at the study overall: Sorted CD4+ plus CD8+ cells gave DNA averaging about 3.2 ug. Reads per healthy sample averaged around 10 million (CD4+) and approximately 12 million (CD8+). The study's findings and limits: The study identified under 30 CD8+ CDR3 sequences shared by patients and controls. Patient and control CD8+ Simpson's diversity was not significantly different.

This clonotype showed up many times. Its antigen is undetermined. Researchers used genomic DNA as the template to profile TCR beta VDJ and CDR3. TCRdb re-called the reads with MiXCR, one entry per CDR3 protein. The table shows 95,000 to 120,000 distinct CDR3 sequences, with 40% to 65% occurring only once. CDR1 is SGDLS and CDR2 is YYNGEE in the germline V gene. The V end was cut by 2 bases, the J end by 5 bases, with 8 bases between. This CDR3 has 13 amino acids. The receptor's source is a human donor in good health, serving as a control. Sample: sorted CD4+, CD8+, or CD8+CD57+ T cells (not recorded which) from PBMCs. The chain joins TRBV9 to TRBJ2-1; D not resolved. CDR3 bases: TGTGCCAGCAGCGTCGGAGTTAACAATGAGCAGTTCTTC. This encodes CASSVGVNNEQFF.